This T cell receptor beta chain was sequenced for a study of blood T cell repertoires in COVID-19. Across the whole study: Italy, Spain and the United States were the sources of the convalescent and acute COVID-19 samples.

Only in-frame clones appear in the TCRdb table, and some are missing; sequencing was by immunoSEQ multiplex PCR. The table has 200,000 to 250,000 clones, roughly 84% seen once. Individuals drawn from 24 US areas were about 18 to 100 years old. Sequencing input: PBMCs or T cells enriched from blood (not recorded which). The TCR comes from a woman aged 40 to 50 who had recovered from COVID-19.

This CDR3 is CASSHLAGGPGNEQFF. CDR3 in DNA: TGCGCCAGCAGCCATTTAGCGGGAGGGCCGGGTAATGAGCAGTTCTTC. The chain employs TRBV4-3 and TRBJ2-1; TRBD2 matches 11 bases. This CDR3 is built from 16 residues. The germline V gene encodes CDR1 LGHNA and CDR2 YSLEER. With V trimmed by 3 bases and J by 7 bases, 8 bases remained unmatched.